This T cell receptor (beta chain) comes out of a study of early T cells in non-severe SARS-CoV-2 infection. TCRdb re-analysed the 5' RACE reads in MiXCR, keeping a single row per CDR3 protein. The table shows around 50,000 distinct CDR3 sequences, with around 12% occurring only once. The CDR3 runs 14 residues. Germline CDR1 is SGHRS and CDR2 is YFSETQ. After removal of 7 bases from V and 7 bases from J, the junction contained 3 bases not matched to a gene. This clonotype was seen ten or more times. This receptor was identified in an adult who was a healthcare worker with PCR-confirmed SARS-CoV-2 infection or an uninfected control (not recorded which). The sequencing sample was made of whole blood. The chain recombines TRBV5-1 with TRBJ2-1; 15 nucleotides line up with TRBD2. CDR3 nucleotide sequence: TGCGCCAGCTACGGACTAGCGGGAGGGAATGAGCAGTTCTTC. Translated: CASYGLAGGNEQFF.